The clone carrying this T cell receptor (beta chain) was seen ten or more times. The record originates from a study of identical twins. Template switching added a universal primer site; cDNA carried unique molecular identifiers. In TCRdb, the 5' RACE reads were re-called with MiXCR into one record per CDR3 protein. Of 260,000 or so distinct CDR3 sequences detected, approximately 7.8% appear once; the ten largest clones hold 5% to 6%. The CDR3 is made up of 15 amino acids. Germline loops: CDR1 SEHNR, CDR2 FQNEAQ (reference sequence). With V trimmed by 5 bases and J by 10 bases, 11 bases remained unmatched. This sample was also put to use in a study of yellow fever vaccine responses in identical twins.

The V gene is TRBV7-9, the J gene TRBJ1-6, with 7 bases matching TRBD1. Material for sequencing was CD8+ T cells sorted from blood. The TCR sequence derives from a woman under 30 in good health. CDR3 in DNA: TGTGCCAGCAGCCCCCCGGGACAGTTGGGATCACCCCTCCACTTT. Protein product: CASSPPGQLGSPLHF.